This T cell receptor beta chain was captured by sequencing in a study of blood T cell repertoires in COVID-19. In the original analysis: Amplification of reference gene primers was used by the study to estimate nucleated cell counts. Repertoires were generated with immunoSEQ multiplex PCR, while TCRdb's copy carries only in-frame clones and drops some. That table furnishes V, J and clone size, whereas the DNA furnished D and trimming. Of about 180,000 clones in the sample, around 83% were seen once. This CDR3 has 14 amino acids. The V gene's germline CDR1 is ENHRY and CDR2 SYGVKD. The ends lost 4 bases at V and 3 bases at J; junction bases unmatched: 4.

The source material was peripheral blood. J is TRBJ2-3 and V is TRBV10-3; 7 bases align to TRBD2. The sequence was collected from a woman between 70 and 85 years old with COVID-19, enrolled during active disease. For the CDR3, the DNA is TGTGCCATCAGTGGGCTAGCGGAGACAGATACGCAGTATTTT. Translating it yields CAISGLAETDTQYF.